A selection of T cell receptor beta chains follows, all from one sample in a study of STAT5B mutations in CD4+ large granular lymphocyte leukemia. Here immunoSEQ multiplex PCR was the method, and the copy in TCRdb shows in-frame clones only, minus some. This table holds tens of thousands of clones, about nine tenths found once. Source material: CD4+ T cells from blood buffy coats. The receptors come from a human donor in good health. CDR3s include the opening cysteine and the closing phenylalanine or tryptophan. Fields, in order: clone size, V gene, D gene, J gene, CDR3 DNA, CDR3 protein. A D gene is named only where the DNA matches it firmly. Rows give clone size only sometimes, using once, few, many, or a class for an expanded clone.

clone_size: -
v_call: TRBV6-5
d_call: -
j_call: TRBJ1-2
cdr3_nt: TGTGCCAGCGCTCGCAGCAACTATGGCTACACCTTC
cdr3_aa: CASARSNYGYTF

clone_size: -
v_call: TRBV5-1
d_call: TRBD1
j_call: TRBJ1-1
cdr3_nt: TGCGCCAGCAGGAAACCGGGACAGGGGGCCGTGAACACTGAAGCTTTCTTT
cdr3_aa: CASRKPGQGAVNTEAFF

clone_size: -
v_call: TRBV7-2
d_call: -
j_call: TRBJ1-1
cdr3_nt: TGTGCCAGCACCCCTCGGGGGGGCGCGCGGACTGAAGCTTTCTTT
cdr3_aa: CASTPRGGARTEAFF

clone_size: -
v_call: TRBV11-2
d_call: -
j_call: TRBJ2-7
cdr3_nt: TGTGCCAGCAGCTTAGCGGGATTCTCCTACGAGCAGTACTTC
cdr3_aa: CASSLAGFSYEQYF

clone_size: -
v_call: TRBV12-5
d_call: TRBD1
j_call: TRBJ2-7
cdr3_nt: TGTGCTAGTGGTCCGGACAGGGGGCACTACGAGCAGTACTTC
cdr3_aa: CASGPDRGHYEQYF

clone_size: -
v_call: TRBV6-5
d_call: TRBD1
j_call: TRBJ1-4
cdr3_nt: TGTGCCAGCAGAATCGGACAGGGAGAAAATGAAAAACTGTTTTTT
cdr3_aa: CASRIGQGENEKLFF

clone_size: -
v_call: TRBV6-5
d_call: -
j_call: TRBJ1-1
cdr3_nt: TGTGCCAGCTCATACTGGGGGGGGGAGGGCACTGAAGCTTTCTTT
cdr3_aa: CASSYWGGEGTEAFF

clone_size: -
v_call: TRBV12-5
d_call: -
j_call: TRBJ1-1
cdr3_nt: TGTGCTAGTGGTTCCGCCACGGGACCCGCGAACACTGAAGCTTTCTTT
cdr3_aa: CASGSATGPANTEAFF

clone_size: -
v_call: TRBV9
d_call: -
j_call: TRBJ2-5
cdr3_nt: TGTGCCAGTGGAGACAGCCAAGAGACCCAGTACTTC
cdr3_aa: CASGDSQETQYF

clone_size: -
v_call: TRBV10-3
d_call: -
j_call: TRBJ2-7
cdr3_nt: TGTGCCATCAGTGAGTCAGAAGGAAAGAGCTACGAGCAGTACTTC
cdr3_aa: CAISESEGKSYEQYF

clone_size: -
v_call: TRBV7-2
d_call: -
j_call: TRBJ2-3
cdr3_nt: TGTGCCAGCAGCTTAGAGCAGGGGACACCTACGCAGTATTTT
cdr3_aa: CASSLEQGTPTQYF

clone_size: -
v_call: TRBV5-1
d_call: TRBD2
j_call: TRBJ2-2
cdr3_nt: TGCGCCAGCAGCAAGACTAGCGAAGCCGGGGAGCTGTTTTTT
cdr3_aa: CASSKTSEAGELFF

clone_size: -
v_call: TRBV14
d_call: TRBD2
j_call: TRBJ2-1
cdr3_nt: TGTGCCAGCAGCCAAGGCCCTAGCGGGTACAATGAGCAGTTCTTC
cdr3_aa: CASSQGPSGYNEQFF

clone_size: -
v_call: TRBV6-1
d_call: -
j_call: TRBJ1-4
cdr3_nt: TGTGCCAGCAGCTTAGACGGTAATGAAAAACTGTTTTTT
cdr3_aa: CASSLDGNEKLFF

clone_size: -
v_call: TRBV5-6
d_call: -
j_call: TRBJ1-5
cdr3_nt: TGTGCCAGCAGCTTGGCAGGACTTAGCAATCAGCCCCAGCATTTT
cdr3_aa: CASSLAGLSNQPQHF

clone_size: -
v_call: TRBV6-5
d_call: -
j_call: TRBJ1-3
cdr3_nt: TGTGCCAGCAGTTACTCGGGGCAGGGAGGTGGAAACACCATATATTTT
cdr3_aa: CASSYSGQGGGNTIYF

clone_size: -
v_call: TRBV27
d_call: TRBD2
j_call: TRBJ2-1
cdr3_nt: TGTGCCAGCAGTTCCTATGGACTAGCGGGCTACAATGAGCAGTTCTTC
cdr3_aa: CASSSYGLAGYNEQFF

clone_size: -
v_call: TRBV5-5
d_call: TRBD1
j_call: TRBJ1-2
cdr3_nt: TGTGCCAGCAGCTTTCAGGGGGACTTTAACTATGGCTACACCTTC
cdr3_aa: CASSFQGDFNYGYTF

clone_size: -
v_call: TRBV7-2
d_call: TRBD2
j_call: TRBJ2-1
cdr3_nt: TGTGCCAGCAGCTTTCTGGGGACTAGCTCCTACAATGAGCAGTTCTTC
cdr3_aa: CASSFLGTSSYNEQFF

clone_size: -
v_call: TRBV11-3
d_call: TRBD1
j_call: TRBJ2-1
cdr3_nt: TGTGCCAGCAGCTTCCGGACCGGGACAGGCAGAAATCAGCAGTTCTTC
cdr3_aa: CASSFRTGTGRNQQFF

clone_size: -
v_call: TRBV5-1
d_call: TRBD1
j_call: TRBJ1-2
cdr3_nt: TGCGCCAGCAGCTTACAGGGGGCGTTCGATGGCTACACCTTC
cdr3_aa: CASSLQGAFDGYTF

clone_size: -
v_call: TRBV11-2
d_call: -
j_call: TRBJ1-3
cdr3_nt: TGTGCCAGCAGCTCAAAGACGACAGCTGGAAACACCATATATTTT
cdr3_aa: CASSSKTTAGNTIYF

clone_size: -
v_call: TRBV13
d_call: -
j_call: TRBJ2-7
cdr3_nt: TGTGCCAGCAGCCCTCTGGGACTGAGAGACTACGAGCAGTACTTC
cdr3_aa: CASSPLGLRDYEQYF

clone_size: -
v_call: TRBV6-5
d_call: TRBD1
j_call: TRBJ1-4
cdr3_nt: TGTGCCAGCAGTAAGGGACAGGCAACTAATGAAAAACTGTTTTTT
cdr3_aa: CASSKGQATNEKLFF

clone_size: -
v_call: TRBV28
d_call: TRBD1
j_call: TRBJ1-2
cdr3_nt: TGTGCCAGCAGTCGAATTAGGACAGGGGGATCCTACACCTTC
cdr3_aa: CASSRIRTGGSYTF

clone_size: -
v_call: TRBV5-8
d_call: -
j_call: TRBJ1-2
cdr3_nt: TGTGCCAGCAGCTTGGGAGGTCTCTATGGCTACACCTTC
cdr3_aa: CASSLGGLYGYTF

clone_size: -
v_call: TRBV7-8
d_call: -
j_call: TRBJ1-5
cdr3_nt: TGTGCCAGCAGCTTCAGCCCAAAGAATAGCAATCAGCCCCAGCATTTT
cdr3_aa: CASSFSPKNSNQPQHF

clone_size: -
v_call: TRBV5-4
d_call: TRBD1
j_call: TRBJ1-6
cdr3_nt: TGTGCCAGCAGCACAAGACAGGGAGAGTATTCACCCCTCCACTTT
cdr3_aa: CASSTRQGEYSPLHF

clone_size: -
v_call: TRBV5-1
d_call: -
j_call: TRBJ1-1
cdr3_nt: TGCGCCAGCAGCTTCGCAGGGCGAGCCACTGAAGCTTTCTTT
cdr3_aa: CASSFAGRATEAFF

clone_size: -
v_call: TRBV30
d_call: -
j_call: TRBJ1-1
cdr3_nt: TGTGCCTGGAGTGATTGGGGGCGATCCACTGAAGCTTTCTTT
cdr3_aa: CAWSDWGRSTEAFF

clone_size: -
v_call: TRBV5-1
d_call: -
j_call: TRBJ1-1
cdr3_nt: TGCGCCAGCGGCCAGGAAGGGGCCGGCCTTGAAGCTTTCTTT
cdr3_aa: CASGQEGAGLEAFF

clone_size: -
v_call: TRBV5-6
d_call: -
j_call: TRBJ2-3
cdr3_nt: TGTGCCAGCAGATCATCAACTAGCACAGATACGCAGTATTTT
cdr3_aa: CASRSSTSTDTQYF

clone_size: -
v_call: TRBV12-5
d_call: -
j_call: TRBJ2-2
cdr3_nt: TGTGCTAGTGGTCCGGGGACGTTCACCGGGGAGCTGTTTTTT
cdr3_aa: CASGPGTFTGELFF

clone_size: -
v_call: TRBV5-8
d_call: -
j_call: TRBJ1-2
cdr3_nt: TGTGCCAGCAGCAAACTAGTCAACTATGGCTACACCTTC
cdr3_aa: CASSKLVNYGYTF

clone_size: -
v_call: TRBV10-3
d_call: -
j_call: TRBJ2-5
cdr3_nt: TGTGCCATCAGTGCGACAGAGGAGCAGTACTTC
cdr3_aa: CAISATEEQYF

clone_size: -
v_call: TRBV6-6
d_call: -
j_call: TRBJ2-7
cdr3_nt: TGTGCCAGCAGTTTGGATGGGAGCTACGAGCAGTACTTC
cdr3_aa: CASSLDGSYEQYF

clone_size: -
v_call: TRBV6-6
d_call: TRBD2
j_call: TRBJ2-3
cdr3_nt: TGTGCCAGCAACTCGGGGCGGGGGGTCACAGATACGCAGTATTTT
cdr3_aa: CASNSGRGVTDTQYF

clone_size: -
v_call: TRBV27
d_call: TRBD1
j_call: TRBJ1-6
cdr3_nt: TGTGCCAGCAGGATGAGACAGGGGCTCTATAATTCACCCCTCCACTTT
cdr3_aa: CASRMRQGLYNSPLHF

clone_size: once
v_call: TRBV7-9
d_call: -
j_call: TRBJ2-7
cdr3_nt: TGTGCCAGCAGCCCGTCGACAGTATCCTACGAGCAGTACTTC
cdr3_aa: CASSPSTVSYEQYF